Listed here are 10 T cell receptor beta chains from one sample, sequenced in a study of OX40 agonist ivuxolimab in advanced cancers. This table comes from immunoSEQ multiplex PCR, and its TCRdb copy is limited to in-frame clones, with some not included. The sample carries 25,000 to 30,000 clones, approximately 79% recorded once. The sequenced sample was CD4+ or CD8+ T cells sorted from blood, obtained in a trial of the OX40 agonist ivuxolimab. The source of these receptors is an adult with an advanced solid tumor such as melanoma, head and neck, liver or kidney cancer.

This chain joins TRBV4-1 and TRBJ2-1; 13 bases agree with TRBD2. The CDR3 consists of 16 residues. The junction had 6 bases not matched to a gene; V was cut back by 6 bases and J by 4 bases. CDR1 is MGHRA and CDR2 is YSYEKL in the germline V gene. CDR3 bases: TGCGCCAGCAGTAGGACTAGCGGGGGCGAATACAATGAGCAGTTCTTC. Translated: CASSRTSGGEYNEQFF.

This clone turned up a few times. The V gene is TRBV7-9, the J gene TRBJ1-2, with D possibly being TRBD1 (6 bases). The germline CDR1 and CDR2 sequences are SEHNR and FQNEAQ (reference sequence). There are 13 residues in the CDR3. Trimming shortened V by 3 bases and J by 5 bases, and 10 bases separated the two germline ends. The CDR3 loop is CASSFGQGYGYTF. CDR3 DNA: TGTGCCAGCAGCTTTGGCCAGGGGTATGGCTACACCTTC.

The chain joins TRBV5-4 to TRBJ2-3; the D gene is possibly TRBD2 (6 bases). The CDR3 length is 18 residues. The V end was cut by 0 bases, the J end by 4 bases, with 21 bases between. Germline CDR1 SGHNT, CDR2 YYREEE (reference sequence). The CDR3 reads CASSLVGVSREFADTQYF. The CDR3 nucleotides are TGTGCCAGCAGCTTGGTAGGTGTTTCCCGGGAGTTTGCAGATACGCAGTATTTT.

The CDR3 loop reads CASTPPEGDRNEAFF. The CDR3 DNA reads TGTGCCAGCACTCCACCGGAGGGGGACCGAAACGAGGCTTTCTTT. This chain links TRBV25-1 with TRBJ1-1; tentative D call: TRBD1 (6 bases). This CDR3 is built from 15 residues. From germline, CDR1 is MGHDK and CDR2 SYGVNS. The V and J ends lost 7 bases and 11 bases respectively, with 26 bases between them. Drawing the rest from reference TRBV25-1 and TRBJ1-1, the complete variable domain is EADIYQTPRYLVIGTGKKITLECSQTMGHDKMYWYQQDPGMELHLIHYSYGVNSTEKGDLSSESTVSRIRTEHFPLTLESARPSHTSQYLCASTPPEGDRNEAFFGQGTRLTVV.

On this clone: The junction shows a germline mismatch at one end, possibly a read error. This chain joins TRBV11-1 and TRBJ1-5; TRBD1 matches 10 bases. This CDR3 contains 16 residues. Germline V gene lookup returns CDR1 SGHAT and CDR2 FQDESV (reference sequence). The DNA for the CDR3 is TGTGCCAGCAGCTTGATAGCGACAGGGGGCAACCAGCCCCAGCATTTT. Translated, it gives CASSLIATGGNQPQHF. Supplemented by reference TRBV11-1 and TRBJ1-5, the full variable domain reads EAEVAQSPRYKITEKSQAVAFWCDPISGHATLYWYRQILGQGPELLVQFQDESVVDDSQLPKDRFSAERLKGVDSTLKIQPAELGDSAMYLCASSLIATGGNQPQHFGDGTRLSIL.

The chain carries TRBV19 and TRBJ2-1; D may be TRBD1 (6 bases). Germline CDR1 and CDR2: LNHDA and SQIVND (reference sequence). V lost 3 bases to trimming and J lost 5 bases, with 23 bases between them. This CDR3 contains 18 residues. CDR3 sequence reads: CASSIRGGLSSLHNEQFF. CDR3 DNA sequence: TGTGCCAGTAGTATCAGGGGTGGGTTGAGTTCTTTGCACAATGAGCAGTTCTTC.

The chain carries TRBV28 and TRBJ2-7; tentatively, D is TRBD2 (6 bases). The CDR3 has 13 residues. From germline, CDR1 is MDHEN and CDR2 SYDVKM. The V and J ends lost 4 bases and 5 bases respectively, with 12 bases between them. The CDR3 DNA is TGTGCCAGCAGTTCGGCAGGCGGGGACGAGCAGTACTTC. Its translation: CASSSAGGDEQYF.

The chain uses TRBV2 and TRBJ2-3; D not certain. The CDR3 is made up of 15 amino acids. Germline V gene sequence: CDR1 SNHLY, CDR2 FYNNEI. Trimming removed 1 base from V and 0 bases from J, with 8 bases in between. Here the CDR3 reads CASSEGSSSTDTQYF. Here the CDR3 DNA reads TGTGCCAGCAGTGAAGGAAGCTCTAGCACAGATACGCAGTATTTT.

The gene calls are TRBV5-4 and TRBJ2-7; the D call may be TRBD1 or TRBD2 (5 bases each). V was pared by 1 base and J by 4 bases, with 18 bases between. Germline V gene lookup returns CDR1 SGHNT and CDR2 YYREEE (reference sequence). The CDR3 consists of 16 residues. In nucleotides, the CDR3 is TGTGCCAGCAGCTTGACCTCAATAAGAGGGGAGTACGAGCAGTACTTC. It yields the protein CASSLTSIRGEYEQYF.

The chain recombines TRBV19 with TRBJ2-1; no reliable D call. CDR1 is LNHDA, CDR2 SQIVND, per germline (reference sequence). V dropped 7 bases and J dropped 8 bases, with 15 bases sitting between them. The CDR3 extends over 13 amino acids. CDR3: CASTPHSSYEQFF. The CDR3 DNA follows: TGTGCCAGTACCCCCCACTCTAGTTATGAGCAGTTCTTC.